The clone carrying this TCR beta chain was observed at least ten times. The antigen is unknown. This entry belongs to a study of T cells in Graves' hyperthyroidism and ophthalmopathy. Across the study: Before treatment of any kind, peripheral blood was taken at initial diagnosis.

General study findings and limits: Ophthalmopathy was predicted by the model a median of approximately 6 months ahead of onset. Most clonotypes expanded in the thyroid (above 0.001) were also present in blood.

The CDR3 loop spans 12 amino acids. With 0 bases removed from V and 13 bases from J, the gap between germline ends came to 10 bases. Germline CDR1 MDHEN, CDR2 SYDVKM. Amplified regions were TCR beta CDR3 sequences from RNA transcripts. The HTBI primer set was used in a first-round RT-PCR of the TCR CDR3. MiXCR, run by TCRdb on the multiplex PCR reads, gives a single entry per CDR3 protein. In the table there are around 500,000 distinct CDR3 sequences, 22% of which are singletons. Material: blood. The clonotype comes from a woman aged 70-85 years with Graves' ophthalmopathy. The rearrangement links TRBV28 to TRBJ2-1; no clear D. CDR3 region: CASSLWNEPQFF. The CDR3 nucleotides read TGTGCCAGCAGTTTATGGAACGAGCCCCAGTTCTTC.